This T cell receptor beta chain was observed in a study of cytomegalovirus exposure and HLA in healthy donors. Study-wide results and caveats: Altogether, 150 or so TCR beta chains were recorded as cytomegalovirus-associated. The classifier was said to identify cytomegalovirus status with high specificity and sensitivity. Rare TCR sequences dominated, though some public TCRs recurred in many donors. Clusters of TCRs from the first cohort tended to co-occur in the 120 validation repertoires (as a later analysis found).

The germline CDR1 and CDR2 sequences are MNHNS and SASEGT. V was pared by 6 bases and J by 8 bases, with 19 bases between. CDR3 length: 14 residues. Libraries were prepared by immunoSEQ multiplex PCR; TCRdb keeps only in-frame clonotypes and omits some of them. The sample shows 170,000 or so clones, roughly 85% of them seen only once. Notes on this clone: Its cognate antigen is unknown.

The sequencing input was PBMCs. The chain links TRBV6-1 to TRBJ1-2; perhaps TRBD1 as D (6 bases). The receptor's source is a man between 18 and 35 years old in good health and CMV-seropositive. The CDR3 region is CASSPRGIPGGYTF. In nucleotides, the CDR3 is TGTGCCAGCAGCCCCAGGGGAATCCCCGGGGGCTACACCTTC.